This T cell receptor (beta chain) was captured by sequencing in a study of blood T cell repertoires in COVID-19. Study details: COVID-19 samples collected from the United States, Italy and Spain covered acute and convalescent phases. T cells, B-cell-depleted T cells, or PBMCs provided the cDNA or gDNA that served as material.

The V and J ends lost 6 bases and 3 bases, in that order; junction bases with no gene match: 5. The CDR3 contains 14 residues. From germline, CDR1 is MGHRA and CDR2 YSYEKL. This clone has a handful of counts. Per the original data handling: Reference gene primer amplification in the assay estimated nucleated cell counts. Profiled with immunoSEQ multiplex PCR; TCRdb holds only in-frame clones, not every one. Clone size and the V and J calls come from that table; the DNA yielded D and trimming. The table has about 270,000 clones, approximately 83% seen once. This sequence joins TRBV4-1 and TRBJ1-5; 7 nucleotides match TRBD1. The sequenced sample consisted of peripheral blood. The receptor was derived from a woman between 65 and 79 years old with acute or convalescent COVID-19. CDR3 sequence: CASSFTGVNQPQHF. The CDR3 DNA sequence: TGCGCCAGCAGTTTTACAGGGGTCAATCAGCCCCAGCATTTT.